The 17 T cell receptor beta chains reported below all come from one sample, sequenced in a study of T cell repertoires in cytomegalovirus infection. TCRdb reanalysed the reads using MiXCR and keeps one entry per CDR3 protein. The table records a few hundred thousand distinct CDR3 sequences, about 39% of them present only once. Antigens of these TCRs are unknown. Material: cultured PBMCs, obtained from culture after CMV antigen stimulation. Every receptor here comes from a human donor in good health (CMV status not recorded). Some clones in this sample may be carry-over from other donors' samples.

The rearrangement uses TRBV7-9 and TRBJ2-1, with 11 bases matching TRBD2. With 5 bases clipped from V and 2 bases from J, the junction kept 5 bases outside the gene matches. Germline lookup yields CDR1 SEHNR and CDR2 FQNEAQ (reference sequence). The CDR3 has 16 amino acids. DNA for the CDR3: TGTGCCAGCAGCGCGGGGACTAGCGGACCCTACAATGAGCAGTTCTTC. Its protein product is CASSAGTSGPYNEQFF. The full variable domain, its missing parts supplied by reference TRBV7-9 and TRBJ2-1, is DTGVSQNPRHKITKRGQNVTFRCDPISEHNRLYWYRQTLGQGPEFLTYFQNEAQLEKSRLLSDRFSAERPKGSFSTLEIQRTEQGDSAMYLCASSAGTSGPYNEQFFGPGTRLTVL.

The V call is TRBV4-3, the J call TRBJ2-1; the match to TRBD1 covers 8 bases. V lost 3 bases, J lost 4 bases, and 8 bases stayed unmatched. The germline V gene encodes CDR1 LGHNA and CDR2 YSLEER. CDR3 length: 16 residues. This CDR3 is CASSQHTGTGYNEQFF. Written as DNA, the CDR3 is TGCGCCAGCAGCCAGCACACCGGGACAGGTTACAATGAGCAGTTCTTC.

Here the CDR3 reads CASSPMGGVTDTQYF. CDR3 nucleotides: TGTGCCAGCAGTCCCATGGGGGGTGTCACAGATACGCAGTATTTT. The gene calls are TRBV12-3 or TRBV12-4 and TRBJ2-3, with D maybe TRBD2 (6 bases). The V end was cut by 5 bases, the J end by 2 bases, with 14 bases between. CDR3 length: 15 residues.

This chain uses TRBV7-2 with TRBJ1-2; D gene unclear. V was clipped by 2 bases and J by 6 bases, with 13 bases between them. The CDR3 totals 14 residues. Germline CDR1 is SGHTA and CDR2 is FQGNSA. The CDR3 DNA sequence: TGTGCCAGCAGCTTAAGGAGAGGAGGCAATGGCTACACCTTC. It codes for CASSLRRGGNGYTF.

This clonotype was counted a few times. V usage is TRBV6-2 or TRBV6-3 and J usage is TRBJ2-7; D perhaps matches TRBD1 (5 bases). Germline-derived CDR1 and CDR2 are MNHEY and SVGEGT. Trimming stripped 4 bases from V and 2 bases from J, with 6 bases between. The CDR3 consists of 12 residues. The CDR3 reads CASSWGAYEQYF. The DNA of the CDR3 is TGTGCCAGCAGTTGGGGCGCCTACGAGCAGTACTTC.

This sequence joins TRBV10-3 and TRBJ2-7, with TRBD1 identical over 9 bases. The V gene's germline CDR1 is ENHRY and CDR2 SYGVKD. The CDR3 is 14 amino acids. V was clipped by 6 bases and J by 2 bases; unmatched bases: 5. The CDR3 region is CAISPGQGPYEQYF. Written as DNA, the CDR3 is TGTGCCATCAGCCCGGGACAGGGTCCCTACGAGCAGTACTTC.

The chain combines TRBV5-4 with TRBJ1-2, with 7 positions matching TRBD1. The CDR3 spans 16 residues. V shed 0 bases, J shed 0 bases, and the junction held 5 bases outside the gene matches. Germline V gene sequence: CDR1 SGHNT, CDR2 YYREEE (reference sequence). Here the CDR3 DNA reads TGTGCCAGCAGCTTGGAGGGGGCTGACACTAACTATGGCTACACCTTC. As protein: CASSLEGADTNYGYTF.

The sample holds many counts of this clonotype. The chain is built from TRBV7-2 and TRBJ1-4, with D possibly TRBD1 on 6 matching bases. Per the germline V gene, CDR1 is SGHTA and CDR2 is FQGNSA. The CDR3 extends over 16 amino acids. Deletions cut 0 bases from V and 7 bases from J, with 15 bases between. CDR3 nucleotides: TGTGCCAGCAGCTTAGCGCCCCAGGGGTCAGGTGAAAAACTGTTTTTT. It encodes CASSLAPQGSGEKLFF.

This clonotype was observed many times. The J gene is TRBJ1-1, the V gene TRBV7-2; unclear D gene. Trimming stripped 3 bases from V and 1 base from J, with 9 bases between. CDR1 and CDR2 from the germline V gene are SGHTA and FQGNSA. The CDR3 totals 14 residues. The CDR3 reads CASSLAYKNTEAFF. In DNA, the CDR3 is TGTGCCAGCAGCTTGGCCTACAAGAACACTGAAGCTTTCTTT.

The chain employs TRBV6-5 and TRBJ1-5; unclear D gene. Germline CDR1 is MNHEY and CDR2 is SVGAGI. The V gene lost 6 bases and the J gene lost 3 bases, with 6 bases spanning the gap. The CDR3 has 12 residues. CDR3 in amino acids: CASRPYNQPQHF. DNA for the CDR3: TGTGCCAGCAGACCCTACAATCAGCCCCAGCATTTT.

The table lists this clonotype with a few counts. This chain's CDR3 is CASSLTGTSTDTQYF. In nucleotides, the CDR3 is TGTGCCAGCAGTTTGACTGGAACTAGCACAGATACGCAGTATTTT. V and J are TRBV27 and TRBJ2-3; D gene uncertain. V was pared by 3 bases and J by 0 bases, with 10 bases between. Germline loops: CDR1 MNHEY, CDR2 SMNVEV (reference sequence). The length of the CDR3 is 15 residues.

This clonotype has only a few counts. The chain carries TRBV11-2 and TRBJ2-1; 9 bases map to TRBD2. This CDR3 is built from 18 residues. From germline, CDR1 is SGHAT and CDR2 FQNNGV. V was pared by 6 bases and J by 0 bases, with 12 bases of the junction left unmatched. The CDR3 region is CASRFGAGGQSSYNEQFF. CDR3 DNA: TGTGCCAGCAGATTCGGAGCGGGGGGCCAGAGCTCCTACAATGAGCAGTTCTTC.

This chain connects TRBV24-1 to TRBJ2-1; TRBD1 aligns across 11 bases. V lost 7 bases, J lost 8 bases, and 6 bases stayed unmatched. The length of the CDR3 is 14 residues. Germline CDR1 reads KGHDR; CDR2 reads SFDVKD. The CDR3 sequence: CATSRGQGDDEQFF. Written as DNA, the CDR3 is TGTGCCACCAGCAGGGGACAGGGGGACGATGAGCAGTTCTTC.

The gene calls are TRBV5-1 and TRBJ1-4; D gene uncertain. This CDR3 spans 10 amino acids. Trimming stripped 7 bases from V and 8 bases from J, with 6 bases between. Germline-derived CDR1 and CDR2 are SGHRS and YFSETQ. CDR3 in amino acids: CASPPEKLFF. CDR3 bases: TGCGCCAGCCCTCCCGAAAAACTGTTTTTT.

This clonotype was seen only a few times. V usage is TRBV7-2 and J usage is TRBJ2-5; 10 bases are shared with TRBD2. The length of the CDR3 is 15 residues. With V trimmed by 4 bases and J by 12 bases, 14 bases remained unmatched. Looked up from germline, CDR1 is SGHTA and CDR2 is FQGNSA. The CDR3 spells CASSSRLASGGPEYF. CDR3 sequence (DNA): TGTGCCAGCAGCTCTCGGTTGGCTAGCGGGGGCCCCGAGTACTTC.

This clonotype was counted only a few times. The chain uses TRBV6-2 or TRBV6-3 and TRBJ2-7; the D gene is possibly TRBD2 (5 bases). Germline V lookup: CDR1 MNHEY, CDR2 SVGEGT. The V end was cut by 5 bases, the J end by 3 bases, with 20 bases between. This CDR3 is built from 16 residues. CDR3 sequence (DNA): TGTGCCAGCAGTAATACTCTCTGGGGAGATGGCTACGAGCAGTACTTC. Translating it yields CASSNTLWGDGYEQYF.

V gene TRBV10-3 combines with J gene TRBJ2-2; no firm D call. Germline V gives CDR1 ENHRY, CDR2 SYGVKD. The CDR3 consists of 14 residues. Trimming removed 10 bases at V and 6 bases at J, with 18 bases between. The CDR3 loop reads CATTSDGIAGELFF. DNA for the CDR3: TGTGCCACGACTTCTGATGGGATCGCCGGGGAGCTGTTTTTT.